Following are 20 T cell receptor beta chains from one sample sequenced in a study of blood T cell repertoires in COVID-19. The repertoire was sequenced with immunoSEQ multiplex PCR; TCRdb's copy has only in-frame clones and lacks some. Of some 150,000 clones listed, roughly 86% are singletons. Sequencing was carried out using peripheral blood. The receptors here all came from a man in his sixties or seventies with acute or convalescent COVID-19.

The chain has TRBV19 and TRBJ2-5; TRBD1 matches 7 bases. CDR3 size: 15 residues. Per the germline V gene, CDR1 is LNHDA and CDR2 is SQIVND (reference sequence). J lost 1 base, V lost 2 bases, and 4 bases had no gene match. The CDR3 protein is CASSITGAFQETQYF. The CDR3 nucleotides read TGTGCCAGTAGTATAACAGGGGCTTTCCAAGAGACCCAGTACTTC.

The chain has TRBV11-2 and TRBJ2-7, with D tentatively TRBD2 (6 bases). From germline, CDR1 is SGHAT and CDR2 FQNNGV. The ends were cut back, 0 bases at V and 4 bases at J, with 19 bases in the middle. This CDR3 is 17 amino acids long. In nucleotides, the CDR3 is TGTGCCAGCAGCTTAGATCTAAGGGTGGGGGGTGGTTACGAGCAGTACTTC. Translation gives CASSLDLRVGGGYEQYF. Filled out from reference TRBV11-2 and TRBJ2-7, the complete variable domain reads EAGVAQSPRYKIIEKRQSVAFWCNPISGHATLYWYQQILGQGPKLLIQFQNNGVVDDSQLPKDRFSAERLKGVDSTLKIQPAKLEDSAVYLCASSLDLRVGGGYEQYFGPGTRLTVT.

This chain uses TRBV5-1 with TRBJ2-7; TRBD1 might be the D (7 bases). Germline V gene sequence: CDR1 SGHRS, CDR2 YFSETQ. The CDR3 is 14 residues long. The V end lost 4 bases, the J end lost 6 bases, and 17 bases lay between the germline ends. Here the CDR3 DNA reads TGCGCCAGCAGCCTTACGACAGGGAGGACCGAGCAGTACTTC. The encoded protein is CASSLTTGRTEQYF.

In DNA form, the CDR3 reads TGTGCCAGCAGCTTAGGGACAGGGGGACGGGGCACCGGGGAGCTGTTTTTT. Residues: CASSLGTGGRGTGELFF. The chain uses TRBV7-8 and TRBJ2-2; 10 bases align to TRBD1. With V trimmed by 1 base and J by 4 bases, 6 bases remained unmatched. There are 17 residues in the CDR3. Per the germline V gene, CDR1 is SGHVS and CDR2 is FQNEAQ. The variable domain in full, with the rest retrieved from reference TRBV7-8 and TRBJ2-2, is GAGVSQSPRYKVAKRGQDVALRCDPISGHVSLFWYQQALGQGPEFLTYFQNEAQLDKSGLPSDRFFAERPEGSVSTLKIQRTQQEDSAVYLCASSLGTGGRGTGELFFGEGSRLTVL.

This chain links TRBV29-1 with TRBJ2-1; 11 positions agree with TRBD2. Germline CDR1 reads SQVTM; CDR2 reads ANQGSEA. Trimming cost V 7 bases and J 0 bases; bases outside gene matches: 8. The CDR3 is 16 amino acids. CDR3 in amino acids: CSASLLAGDSYNEQFF. The CDR3 DNA sequence: TGCAGCGCCTCCTTACTAGCGGGGGACTCCTACAATGAGCAGTTCTTC.

This clone occurred a few times. The J gene is TRBJ2-2, the V gene TRBV3-1 (or the pseudogene TRBV3-2); 12 bases are shared with TRBD2. Unmatched junction bases numbered 12, after V lost 0 bases and J lost 4 bases. Germline assignment: CDR1 LGHDT and CDR2 YNNKEL (reference sequence). The CDR3 loop spans 20 amino acids. CDR3 nucleotide sequence: TGTGCCAGCAGCCAAGATACCCCTAGCGGGAGGGGCTATAGCACCGGGGAGCTGTTTTTT. Protein: CASSQDTPSGRGYSTGELFF.

This rearrangement joins TRBV5-4 to TRBJ2-1; 11 bases align to TRBD2. The V gene's germline CDR1 is SGHNT and CDR2 YYREEE (reference sequence). The CDR3 covers 16 residues. V lost 3 bases and J lost 7; bases outside the gene matches: 9. The CDR3 protein is CASSSLTSGVKNEQFF. In DNA, the CDR3 is TGTGCCAGCAGCTCCTTGACTAGCGGGGTGAAGAATGAGCAGTTCTTC.

The CDR3 region has the DNA TGTGCCAGCAGCTTCGCGACTAGCCGAAGCACAGATACGCAGTATTTT. It specifies CASSFATSRSTDTQYF. The rearrangement links TRBV7-9 to TRBJ2-3, with 7 bases aligning to TRBD2. V trimming: 3 bases; J trimming: 0 bases; junction bases outside the gene matches: 6. This CDR3 is built from 16 residues. Per the germline V gene, CDR1 is SEHNR and CDR2 is FQNEAQ (reference sequence). Full variable domain (missing parts from reference TRBV7-9 and TRBJ2-3): DTGVSQNPRHKITKRGQNVTFRCDPISEHNRLYWYRQTLGQGPEFLTYFQNEAQLEKSRLLSDRFSAERPKGSFSTLEIQRTEQGDSAMYLCASSFATSRSTDTQYFGPGTRLTVL.

This chain connects TRBV11-1 to TRBJ2-7; 9 bases line up with TRBD1. J gave up 4 bases and V 1 base, and 8 bases lay outside the gene matches. The CDR3 spans 16 residues. Germline loops: CDR1 SGHAT, CDR2 FQDESV (reference sequence). CDR3 residues: CASSLGAADRGYEQYF. The CDR3 bases are TGTGCCAGCAGCTTAGGGGCTGCGGACAGGGGTTACGAGCAGTACTTC.

V and J are TRBV21-1 and TRBJ1-1; the table assigns TRBD1, which was not confirmed against the DNA. TRBV21-1 is listed as a pseudogene. The CDR3 has 13 residues. The DNA of the CDR3 is TGTGCCAGCACCGAGCAGGGGTGGAGTGAAGCTTTCTTT. It yields the protein CASTEQGWSEAFF.

This chain connects TRBV7-3 to TRBJ2-1, with D perhaps matching TRBD1 (6 bases). V dropped 5 bases and J dropped 0 bases, with 14 bases sitting between them. This CDR3 region has 16 residues. Germline V CDR1 and CDR2: SGHTA, FQGTGA. CDR3 protein: CASSPGGSGSYNEQFF. CDR3 coding DNA: TGTGCCAGCAGCCCTGGGGGCAGCGGCTCCTACAATGAGCAGTTCTTC.

V is TRBV10-1 and J is TRBJ2-3; 7 bases agree with TRBD2. This CDR3 has 14 residues. Trimming cost V 8 bases and J 5 bases; bases outside gene matches: 10. The germline gives CDR1 WNHNN, CDR2 SYGVQD (reference sequence). The CDR3 DNA is TGCGCCAGCTCCACTAGCGCCGGGGGAGATACGCAGTATTTT. Its protein is CASSTSAGGDTQYF.

Of note for this clone: This same CDR3 is encoded by further DNA sequences in the sample. The chain combines TRBV7-2 with TRBJ1-5; TRBD1 matches at 7 bases. CDR1 is SGHTA and CDR2 is FQGNSA in the germline V gene. This CDR3 comprises 14 residues. V was clipped by 5 bases and J by 1 base; unmatched bases: 2. CDR3 region: CASSPGGSNQPQHF. The DNA of the CDR3 is TGTGCCAGCAGCCCAGGGGGGAGCAATCAGCCCCAGCATTTT.

The chain carries TRBV25-1 and TRBJ1-6; 8 bases map to TRBD1. The trim removed 2 bases at V and 6 bases at J, leaving 6 bases unmatched. The CDR3 runs to 16 residues. Germline loops: CDR1 MGHDK, CDR2 SYGVNS. CDR3 in DNA: TGTGCCAGCAGTGAACATACGACAGGGGCTAATTCACCCCTCCACTTT. Translated: CASSEHTTGANSPLHF.

The chain carries TRBV18 and TRBJ2-3, with TRBD1 matching over 11 bases. CDR3 size: 15 residues. Trimming cost V 3 bases and J 4 bases; bases outside gene matches: 3. CDR1 and CDR2 from the germline V gene are KGHSH and LQKENI. The chain's CDR3 is CASSPGTGGADTQYF. CDR3 in DNA: TGTGCCAGCTCACCCGGGACAGGGGGAGCAGATACGCAGTATTTT.

The chain recombines TRBV6-1 with TRBJ1-2; D gene uncertain. This CDR3 comprises 15 residues. Trimming shortened V by 7 bases and J by 0 bases, and 15 bases separated the two germline ends. Looked up from germline, CDR1 is MNHNS and CDR2 is SASEGT. For the CDR3, the DNA is TGTGCCAGCACCGACTCGGGGAGGTCTAACTATGGCTACACCTTC. Translating gives CASTDSGRSNYGYTF.

The chain couples TRBV19 to TRBJ2-7, with 13 bases that match TRBD2. The CDR3 covers 15 residues. The germline V gene encodes CDR1 LNHDA and CDR2 SQIVND (reference sequence). The ends lost 5 bases at V and 0 bases at J; junction bases unmatched: 1. The DNA for the CDR3 is TGTGCCAGTAGTCGGACTAGCGGGAGCTCCTACGAGCAGTACTTC. It codes for CASSRTSGSSYEQYF.

The chain is built from TRBV27 and TRBJ1-2; 7 bases align to TRBD1. This CDR3 is built from 14 residues. The germline V gene has CDR1 MNHEY and CDR2 SMNVEV (reference sequence). J lost 4 bases, V lost 3 bases, and 5 bases had no gene match. CDR3 DNA: TGTGCCAGCAGTTTTAACAGGGACAGCTATGGCTACACCTTC. Protein product: CASSFNRDSYGYTF.

The CDR3 DNA reads TGTGCCAGCAGCCTTCGGGACACATCTCCCTACGAGCAGTACTTC. This gives the protein CASSLRDTSPYEQYF. The chain is built from TRBV14 and TRBJ2-7; weak D call: TRBD1 (6 bases). This CDR3 comprises 15 residues. Trimming pared 4 bases from V and 2 bases from J, leaving 15 bases between. Germline V gene lookup returns CDR1 SGHDN and CDR2 FVKESK.

The chain couples TRBV28 to TRBJ1-2; D call uncertain. The V gene's germline CDR1 is MDHEN and CDR2 SYDVKM. Trimming stripped 6 bases from V and 4 bases from J, with 9 bases between. The CDR3 sequence is 12 residues long. The CDR3 is CASRRSGYGYTF. The CDR3 nucleotides read TGTGCCAGCAGACGGAGCGGCTATGGCTACACCTTC.